This T cell receptor (beta chain) appears in the sequencing data of a study of technical replicates of blood from four donors. Germline V gene data show CDR1 as LGHNA and CDR2 as YSLEER. V was clipped by 7 bases and J by 9 bases, with 21 bases between them. CDR3 length: 15 residues. Using immunoSEQ multiplex PCR, the repertoire was profiled, and TCRdb retains in-frame clones only, with some absent. This table has tens of thousands of clones, roughly 90% appearing once. The gene calls are TRBV4-3 and TRBJ2-2; D possibly corresponds to TRBD1 (6 bases). The material sequenced was T cells isolated from PBMCs. The source is a human donor in good health. CDR3 in amino acids: CASKPADSGLWELFF. The DNA of the CDR3 is TGCGCCAGCAAGCCCGCGGACAGCGGCCTATGGGAGCTGTTTTTT.